A selection of T cell receptor beta chains follows, all from one sample in a study of CD8+ T cells in alopecia areata. Sequenced by immunoSEQ multiplex PCR; TCRdb stores in-frame clones only, minus some. The sample includes approximately 100,000 clones, roughly 42% seen only once; the top ten take around 0.8%. Material: CD4+ T cells sorted from blood. The receptors stem from a human donor with alopecia areata. Both conserved end residues are part of each CDR3. D genes are given only for firm matches. Clone sizes are given selectively: once, few, many, or a class where the clone is expanded.

d_call cdr3_length j_call clone_size v_call cdr3_aa cdr3_nt
TRBD1 13 TRBJ2-5 . TRBV29-1 CSVETGGQETQYF TGCAGCGTTGAAACAGGGGGACAAGAGACCCAGTACTTC
. 13 TRBJ2-1 . TRBV28 CASGGYSYNEQFF TGTGCCAGCGGGGGATACTCCTACAATGAGCAGTTCTTC
TRBD2 16 TRBJ2-5 . TRBV4-1 CASSQGRGELEETQYF TGCGCCAGCAGCCAAGGGCGGGGGGAGCTGGAAGAGACCCAGTACTTC
. 12 TRBJ2-5 . TRBV29-1 CSVGDTQETQYF TGCAGCGTTGGGGACACACAAGAGACCCAGTACTTC
TRBD1 13 TRBJ2-4 few TRBV29-1 CSVPGQGHLIQYF TGCAGCGTACCGGGACAGGGGCATCTCATTCAGTACTTC
. 11 TRBJ1-1 . TRBV30 CAWSGPNRAFF TGTGCCTGGAGTGGCCCGAATCGAGCTTTCTTT
. 15 TRBJ2-3 few TRBV7-2 CASSLGEPRRGTQYF TGTGCCAGCAGCTTAGGAGAACCGCGGAGGGGTACGCAGTATTTT
. 13 TRBJ1-1 . TRBV30 CASIDNMNTEAFF TGTGCCTCCATCGATAACATGAACACTGAAGCTTTCTTT
. 12 TRBJ2-5 . TRBV30 CAWSPGRETQYF TGTGCCTGGAGTCCAGGTCGAGAGACCCAGTACTTC
TRBD1 14 TRBJ2-7 . TRBV30 CAWNQGAGSYEQYF TGTGCCTGGAACCAGGGGGCGGGCTCCTACGAGCAGTACTTC
TRBD2 16 TRBJ2-1 . TRBV5-1 CASTNLGLAGLDEQFF TGCGCCAGCACTAATCTGGGACTAGCGGGTCTCGATGAGCAGTTCTTC
. 16 TRBJ2-1 few TRBV4-3 CASSQEAGFSYNEQFF TGCGCCAGCAGCCAAGAGGCCGGTTTTTCCTACAATGAGCAGTTCTTC
TRBD1 13 TRBJ2-7 few TRBV27 CASSPGQGAKQYF TGTGCCAGCAGTCCCGGACAGGGGGCTAAGCAGTACTTC
TRBD2 15 TRBJ2-5 . TRBV29-1 CSVAGGREIQETQYF TGCAGCGTTGCTGGCGGGAGGGAAATCCAAGAGACCCAGTACTTC
TRBD2 18 TRBJ2-2 . TRBV7-8 CASITSGLAGLNTGELFF TGTGCCAGCATTACATCGGGACTAGCGGGATTGAACACCGGGGAGCTGTTTTTT
TRBD1 15 TRBJ1-2 . TRBV5-1 CASSDRTGGNYGYTF TGCGCCAGCAGCGATCGGACAGGGGGCAACTATGGCTACACCTTC
. 11 TRBJ1-1 . TRBV20-1 CSASRNTEAFF TGCAGTGCTAGTCGGAACACTGAAGCTTTCTTT
. 16 TRBJ2-2 . TRBV5-4 CASSLAQGGWTGELFF TGTGCCAGCAGCTTGGCCCAGGGGGGTTGGACCGGGGAGCTGTTTTTT
. 12 TRBJ2-5 few TRBV29-1 CSGGYLQETQYF TGCAGCGGAGGGTACCTCCAAGAGACCCAGTACTTC
. 14 TRBJ2-7 . TRBV29-1 CSVALQRPGYEQYF TGCAGCGTTGCGCTACAGCGGCCCGGCTACGAGCAGTACTTC
TRBD2 14 TRBJ2-1 . TRBV29-1 CSVEVREVMNEQFF TGCAGCGTTGAAGTGCGGGAGGTAATGAATGAGCAGTTCTTC
TRBD2 15 TRBJ2-5 medium-sized TRBV7-2 CASSLGLAKGETQYF TGTGCCAGCAGCCTTGGACTAGCGAAGGGGGAGACCCAGTACTTC
. 11 TRBJ2-5 once TRBV20-1 CSASREETQYF TGCAGTGCTAGCCGGGAAGAGACCCAGTACTTC
. 13 TRBJ2-7 . TRBV18 CASSGGLAGEQYF TGTGCCAGCTCAGGGGGCCTCGCGGGGGAGCAGTACTTC
. 15 TRBJ2-6 few TRBV28 CASSLGGSGANVLTF TGTGCCAGCAGTTTAGGCGGGTCAGGGGCCAACGTCCTGACTTTC
. 12 TRBJ1-2 . TRBV29-1 CSVESGAAGYTF TGCAGCGTTGAGTCAGGGGCTGCTGGCTACACCTTC
. 14 TRBJ2-7 few TRBV29-1 CSVGGTTQAYEQYF TGCAGCGTCGGGGGAACGACACAAGCTTACGAGCAGTACTTC
. 13 TRBJ2-7 . TRBV29-1 CSVALVETHEQYF TGCAGCGTGGCCCTAGTCGAGACACACGAGCAGTACTTC
TRBD2 14 TRBJ2-1 . TRBV29-1 CSVYGLAGVNEQFF TGCAGCGTCTACGGCCTAGCGGGAGTTAATGAGCAGTTCTTC
TRBD1 14 TRBJ2-2 . TRBV6-5 CASSQDRGTGELFF TGTGCCAGCAGTCAAGACAGGGGCACCGGGGAGCTGTTTTTT
. 15 TRBJ1-1 few TRBV9 CASSVKPLANTEAFF TGTGCCAGCAGCGTAAAACCTCTGGCCAACACTGAAGCTTTCTTT
. 11 TRBJ2-1 . TRBV6-5 CATKKYNEQFF TGTGCCACCAAGAAGTACAATGAGCAGTTCTTC
TRBD2 15 TRBJ2-6 . TRBV9 CAILAGSSGANVLTF TGTGCCATCCTAGCGGGGAGCTCTGGGGCCAACGTCCTGACTTTC
. 11 TRBJ2-5 . TRBV30 CAWSVGETQYF TGTGCCTGGAGTGTCGGTGAGACCCAGTACTTC
. 14 TRBJ2-6 . TRBV30 CAWSRDSGANVLTF TGTGCCTGGAGCCGAGACTCTGGGGCCAACGTCCTGACTTTC
. 11 TRBJ2-3 . TRBV14 CASSLTDTQYF TGTGCCAGCAGCTTGACAGATACGCAGTATTTT
. 16 TRBJ2-6 few TRBV29-1 CSVEGGESSGANVLTF TGCAGCGTTGAAGGAGGGGAATCGTCTGGGGCCAACGTCCTGACTTTC
. 13 TRBJ1-1 once TRBV5-1 CASGRGVNTEAFF TGCGCCAGCGGGCGAGGGGTGAACACTGAAGCTTTCTTT
. 12 TRBJ1-1 . TRBV29-1 CSVRNKNTEAFF TGCAGCGTTCGAAACAAAAACACTGAAGCTTTCTTT
TRBD1 14 TRBJ2-7 . TRBV30 CAWNKGAVSSEQYF TGTGCCTGGAATAAGGGGGCGGTTTCGAGCGAGCAGTACTTC
TRBD1 14 TRBJ2-7 . TRBV28 CASRRQGTAYEQYF TGTGCCAGCAGGCGACAGGGGACGGCCTACGAGCAGTACTTC
TRBD2 15 TRBJ2-3 few TRBV18 CASSQTSGNTDTQYF TGTGCCAGCTCACAGACTAGCGGGAACACAGATACGCAGTATTTT
. 11 TRBJ2-7 few TRBV20-1 CSASWGDEQYF TGCAGTGCTAGTTGGGGGGACGAGCAGTACTTC
. 16 TRBJ2-3 . TRBV7-9 CASSFGGGGRADTQYF TGTGCCAGCAGCTTTGGTGGGGGAGGCCGTGCAGATACGCAGTATTTT
. 12 TRBJ1-6 . TRBV30 CAWGQLNSPLHF TGTGCCTGGGGACAGCTCAATTCACCCCTCCACTTT
. 15 TRBJ2-1 . TRBV4-3 CASGPSRDGYNEQFF TGCGCCAGCGGACCTTCCCGGGACGGCTACAATGAGCAGTTCTTC
. 15 TRBJ2-1 . TRBV5-1 CASSFETLLYNEQFF TGCGCCAGCAGCTTCGAGACCCTCTTATACAATGAGCAGTTCTTC
. 12 TRBJ2-7 few TRBV2 CASSEEDHEQYF TGTGCCAGCAGTGAAGAGGACCACGAGCAGTACTTC
TRBD1 13 TRBJ2-5 . TRBV2 CASRPGTGETQYF TGTGCCAGCAGGCCCGGGACAGGAGAGACCCAGTACTTC
TRBD1 15 TRBJ2-5 . TRBV30 CAWAYNQGAGETQYF TGTGCCTGGGCTTACAACCAGGGGGCTGGGGAGACCCAGTACTTC
. 14 TRBJ2-5 . TRBV5-4 CASSIKAPGETQYF TGTGCCAGCAGCATTAAGGCCCCAGGGGAGACCCAGTACTTC
TRBD2 18 TRBJ2-1 few TRBV29-1 CSVERAASGSLSYNEQFF TGCAGCGTTGAAAGGGCGGCTAGCGGGAGTCTTTCCTACAATGAGCAGTTCTTC
TRBD1 14 TRBJ2-7 . TRBV30 CAWSMVTGIYEQYF TGTGCCTGGAGTATGGTGACAGGGATCTACGAGCAGTACTTC
. 12 TRBJ1-1 . TRBV29-1 CTSGGERTEAFF TGCACCTCTGGGGGGGAACGCACTGAAGCTTTCTTT
. 17 TRBJ1-2 few TRBV28 CASSPGPGQLPSYGYTF TGTGCCAGCAGTCCCGGCCCCGGACAGCTGCCCAGCTATGGCTACACCTTC